The entry that follows covers one TCR beta chain sequence. Every subset had its genomic DNA shared out evenly among several immunoSEQ plates. On sorted subsets, replicate PCRs used approximately 190 ng DNA, or 31,000 or so T cell genomes. The repertoire was sequenced with immunoSEQ multiplex PCR; TCRdb's copy has only in-frame clones and lacks some. This table holds hundreds of thousands of clones, 60% to 75% found once. Trimming cost V 6 bases and J 5 bases, with 13 bases left between them. Germline values: CDR1 MNHEY, CDR2 SVGAGI. The CDR3 covers 13 residues. The data originate from a study of shared clonotypes between healthy human individuals. Across the whole study: Three plates were used per donor for CD4 naive, three for CD4 memory, two for CD8 naive and one for CD8 memory.

The source material was memory CD4+ T cells sorted from blood. Subset of the sample: CD45RA-negative fraction. The chain recombines TRBV6-5 with TRBJ1-2; D unresolved. The receptor was isolated from a woman in her thirties in good health. CDR3 coding DNA: TGTGCCAGCAGCCCCCACCGCGGGTATGGCTACACCTTC. As protein: CASSPHRGYGYTF.